The rows below give T cell receptor beta chains drawn from one sample of a study of regulatory T cells in long-lasting Graves disease. TCRdb re-called the reads through MiXCR, storing one row per CDR3 protein. Counted here are under 750 distinct CDR3 sequences, around 67% occurring once; the ten biggest clones make up 9.5% to 15%. Sample: peripheral blood mononuclear cells (PBMCs), taken with antithyroid drug treatment, in newly diagnosed or persistent Graves disease (not recorded which). Source of these receptors: a female donor with Graves disease. The CDR3 runs from the conserved cysteine through the conserved F or W. A D gene is named only where the DNA matches it firmly. Not every row has a clone size; where given, it reads once, few, many or a size class.

d_call: NA
clone_size: NA
j_call: TRBJ2-5
v_call: TRBV3-1
cdr3_nt: TGTGCCAGCAGCCAAGAGACCCAGTACTTC
cdr3_aa: CASSQETQYF

d_call: NA
clone_size: NA
j_call: TRBJ2-1
v_call: TRBV5-5
cdr3_nt: TGTGCCAGCATCTGGGGGAGCCATGAGCAGTTCTTC
cdr3_aa: CASIWGSHEQFF

d_call: NA
clone_size: NA
j_call: TRBJ2-3
v_call: TRBV6-6
cdr3_nt: TGTGCCAGCAACCGACTACAGGGAGATACGCAGTATTTT
cdr3_aa: CASNRLQGDTQYF

d_call: NA
clone_size: NA
j_call: TRBJ2-5
v_call: TRBV30
cdr3_nt: TGTGCCTGGAAGGCGGGGTGGACCCAGTACTTC
cdr3_aa: CAWKAGWTQYF

d_call: NA
clone_size: NA
j_call: TRBJ2-5
v_call: TRBV6-1
cdr3_nt: TGTGCCAGCAGTGAAGAGGGTTGGGAGACCCAGTACTTC
cdr3_aa: CASSEEGWETQYF

d_call: TRBD1
clone_size: NA
j_call: TRBJ1-4
v_call: TRBV11-2
cdr3_nt: TGTGCCAGCAGCTTAGTCGGTGGGACAGGGGGCACTGAAAAACTGTTTTTT
cdr3_aa: CASSLVGGTGGTEKLFF

d_call: NA
clone_size: few
j_call: TRBJ1-1
v_call: TRBV20-1
cdr3_nt: TGCAGTGCAAGGGGTCACAGTAACACTGAAGCTTTCTTT
cdr3_aa: CSARGHSNTEAFF

d_call: TRBD1
clone_size: NA
j_call: TRBJ1-4
v_call: TRBV27
cdr3_nt: TGTGCCAGCAGATCCTACAGGGGCTTATCTAATGAAAAACTGTTTTTT
cdr3_aa: CASRSYRGLSNEKLFF

d_call: NA
clone_size: NA
j_call: TRBJ1-4
v_call: TRBV7-2
cdr3_nt: TGTGCCAGCAGCCTGGACTACCAGGGGGAAAAACTGTTTTTT
cdr3_aa: CASSLDYQGEKLFF

d_call: NA
clone_size: NA
j_call: TRBJ2-3
v_call: TRBV15
cdr3_nt: TGTGCCACCAGCTCCCGGGCCTCGAGAACCGATACGCAGTATTTT
cdr3_aa: CATSSRASRTDTQYF

d_call: TRBD2
clone_size: NA
j_call: TRBJ2-7
v_call: TRBV28
cdr3_nt: TGTGCCAGCAGTTCCCTTAGCGGGAGAACCCCCTACGAGCAGTACTTC
cdr3_aa: CASSSLSGRTPYEQYF

d_call: TRBD2
clone_size: NA
j_call: TRBJ2-2
v_call: TRBV20-1
cdr3_nt: TGCAGTGCTAGAGATGGCGGACTAGCGGCATCGAGCACCGGGGAGCTGTTTTTT
cdr3_aa: CSARDGGLAASSTGELFF

d_call: NA
clone_size: few
j_call: TRBJ2-5
v_call: TRBV18
cdr3_nt: TGTGCCAGCTCACCACAGCGCGGGACCCAGTACTTC
cdr3_aa: CASSPQRGTQYF

d_call: TRBD1
clone_size: NA
j_call: TRBJ2-7
v_call: TRBV19
cdr3_nt: TGTGCCAGTAGTAGGGCCACGGGACAGAGCTACGAGCAGTACTTC
cdr3_aa: CASSRATGQSYEQYF

d_call: NA
clone_size: few
j_call: TRBJ2-1
v_call: TRBV27
cdr3_nt: TGTGCCAGCAGTTTAGCAAGAGGGGATGAGCAGTTCTTC
cdr3_aa: CASSLARGDEQFF